This TCR beta chain was documented in a study of T cell responses to AZD1222 COVID-19 vaccine. Study outcomes and limitations: The study reported that nearly half of spike-specific TCRs target unmutated variant regions.

Of note for this clone: The antigen is not known.

Sequenced by immunoSEQ multiplex PCR; TCRdb stores in-frame clones only, minus some. This table holds roughly 170,000 clones, just over 90% found once. V was cut by 5 bases and J by 5 bases, with 5 bases left in between. CDR1 and CDR2 from the germline V gene are SGHDT and YYEEEE. CDR3 length: 12 amino acids. The gene calls are TRBV5-6 and TRBJ1-6; D is unresolved. The TCR sequence derives from an adult in good health. Sequenced material: peripheral blood, taken on day 0 of AZD1222 vaccination. In nucleotides, the CDR3 is TGTGCCAGCAGGGCGGATAATTCACCCCTCCACTTT. Translation: CASRADNSPLHF.